This is a list of T cell receptor beta chains from one sample in a study of T cell responses to AZD1222 COVID-19 vaccine. Data came from immunoSEQ multiplex PCR; TCRdb stores just in-frame clones and leaves some out. The sample shows roughly 70,000 clones, 60% to 85% of them seen only once. Material: peripheral blood, obtained on day 0 of MenACWY control vaccination. These receptors all stem from an adult in good health. Both conserved end residues are part of each CDR3. Fields, in order: clone size, D gene, J gene, V gene, CDR3 protein, CDR3 DNA. D genes are given only for firm matches. Some rows have no size entry. The others give once, few or many, or a class for an expanded clone.

size: .; D: TRBD2; J: TRBJ2-5; V: TRBV6-1; CDR3: CASSAFRGGRQETQYF; DNA: TGTGCCAGCAGTGCATTCCGGGGGGGCCGCCAAGAGACCCAGTACTTC
size: .; D: .; J: TRBJ1-4; V: TRBV19; CDR3: CASSKGSATNEKLFF; DNA: TGTGCCAGTAGTAAGGGATCTGCAACTAATGAAAAACTGTTTTTT
size: .; D: .; J: TRBJ1-3; V: TRBV6-1; CDR3: CASSDTRGPSGNTIYF; DNA: TGTGCCAGCAGTGATACCAGGGGACCCTCTGGAAACACCATATATTTT
size: few; D: TRBD1; J: TRBJ1-2; V: TRBV4-3; CDR3: CASSHGTGGGYTF; DNA: TGCGCCAGCAGCCATGGGACAGGCGGCGGCTACACCTTC
size: .; D: TRBD1; J: TRBJ1-5; V: TRBV6-5; CDR3: CASSRQGAGNQPQHF; DNA: TGTGCCAGCAGTAGGCAGGGGGCTGGCAATCAGCCCCAGCATTTT
size: .; D: TRBD2; J: TRBJ2-1; V: TRBV7-3; CDR3: CASSLAGEPHNEQFF; DNA: TGTGCCAGCAGCTTAGCGGGAGAACCCCACAATGAGCAGTTCTTC
size: few; D: .; J: TRBJ2-7; V: TRBV19; CDR3: CASRSQAASYEQYF; DNA: TGTGCCAGTAGGTCCCAAGCGGCCAGCTACGAGCAGTACTTC
size: .; D: .; J: TRBJ2-7; V: TRBV3-1/TRBV3-2; CDR3: CASSQAKGGGHEQYF; DNA: TGTGCCAGCAGCCAAGCTAAGGGCGGGGGCCACGAGCAGTACTTC
size: .; D: .; J: TRBJ1-5; V: TRBV28; CDR3: CASSLYGREPLHQPQHF; DNA: TGTGCCAGCAGTTTATATGGCAGGGAGCCTTTGCATCAGCCCCAGCATTTT
size: .; D: TRBD1; J: TRBJ2-3; V: TRBV9; CDR3: CASSVQGAVTDTQYF; DNA: TGTGCCAGCAGCGTCCAGGGGGCGGTCACAGATACGCAGTATTTT
size: few; D: .; J: TRBJ2-1; V: TRBV5-1; CDR3: CASSDYNEQFF; DNA: TGCGCCAGCAGCGACTACAATGAGCAGTTCTTC
size: .; D: .; J: TRBJ1-2; V: TRBV11-2; CDR3: CASSKEINGYTF; DNA: TGTGCCAGCAGCAAAGAAATTAATGGCTACACCTTC
size: few; D: TRBD2; J: TRBJ2-1; V: TRBV27; CDR3: CASSHGLAGALRFNEQFF; DNA: TGTGCCAGCAGTCACGGACTAGCGGGAGCTTTACGTTTCAATGAGCAGTTCTTC
size: .; D: .; J: TRBJ2-7; V: TRBV11-2; CDR3: CASSFTDNSYEQYF; DNA: TGTGCCAGCAGCTTTACGGACAACTCCTACGAGCAGTACTTC
size: .; D: .; J: TRBJ1-6; V: TRBV2; CDR3: CASRVEAYNSPLHF; DNA: TGTGCCAGCAGGGTGGAAGCCTATAATTCACCCCTCCACTTT
size: .; D: .; J: TRBJ2-1; V: TRBV28; CDR3: CASSPNRNEQFF; DNA: TGTGCCAGCAGTCCCAATCGGAATGAGCAGTTCTTC
size: .; D: .; J: TRBJ2-3; V: TRBV2; CDR3: CASSDQDRATVAQYF; DNA: TGTGCCAGCAGTGATCAGGACCGGGCAACGGTTGCGCAGTATTTT
size: few; D: TRBD1; J: TRBJ2-1; V: TRBV7-2; CDR3: CASSPRDRGKYNEQFF; DNA: TGTGCCAGCAGCCCGCGGGACAGGGGGAAATACAATGAGCAGTTCTTC
size: .; D: TRBD2; J: TRBJ2-1; V: TRBV6-1; CDR3: CASSERSLAGGPNFSYNEQFF; DNA: TGTGCCAGCAGTGAACGCTCACTAGCGGGAGGTCCCAACTTCTCCTACAATGAGCAGTTCTTC
size: once; D: TRBD2; J: TRBJ2-1; V: TRBV27; CDR3: CASSSSGRASNEQFF; DNA: TGTGCCAGCAGCTCAAGCGGGAGGGCCTCCAATGAGCAGTTCTTC
size: .; D: TRBD1; J: TRBJ1-6; V: TRBV9; CDR3: CASSSEGQGSGSYNSPLHF; DNA: TGTGCCAGCAGCTCAGAGGGACAGGGATCGGGCTCCTATAATTCACCCCTCCACTTT
size: few; D: TRBD2; J: TRBJ2-5; V: TRBV30; CDR3: CAWSRTSQETQYF; DNA: TGTGCCTGGAGTAGGACTAGCCAGGAGACCCAGTACTTC
size: .; D: TRBD1; J: TRBJ2-7; V: TRBV5-1; CDR3: CASQWGQGGDEQYF; DNA: TGCGCCAGCCAGTGGGGACAGGGAGGCGACGAGCAGTACTTC
size: .; D: .; J: TRBJ1-1; V: TRBV2; CDR3: CASSREGFNTEAFF; DNA: TGTGCCAGCAGCCGGGAGGGTTTCAACACTGAAGCTTTCTTT
size: .; D: TRBD1; J: TRBJ1-1; V: TRBV20-1; CDR3: CSASPTGGLTEAFF; DNA: TGCAGTGCTAGTCCGACAGGGGGCCTCACTGAAGCTTTCTTT
size: .; D: TRBD1; J: TRBJ2-7; V: TRBV2; CDR3: CASRLRDRVYEQYF; DNA: TGTGCCAGCAGGCTCCGGGACAGAGTCTACGAGCAGTACTTC
size: .; D: TRBD2; J: TRBJ2-2; V: TRBV6-2/TRBV6-3; CDR3: CASSYFLAGGPGELFF; DNA: TGTGCCAGCAGTTACTTTCTAGCGGGGGGTCCCGGGGAGCTGTTTTTT
size: few; D: .; J: TRBJ2-3; V: TRBV2; CDR3: CASSEAQHTQYF; DNA: TGTGCCAGCAGTGAGGCCCAGCATACGCAGTATTTT
size: .; D: .; J: TRBJ1-6; V: TRBV2; CDR3: CASSEALRANSPLHF; DNA: TGTGCCAGCAGTGAAGCGCTTAGGGCCAATTCACCCCTCCACTTT
size: .; D: .; J: TRBJ1-2; V: TRBV7-9; CDR3: CASSPVSGDYGYTF; DNA: TGTGCCAGCAGCCCTGTCTCGGGGGACTATGGCTACACCTTC
size: .; D: .; J: TRBJ2-1; V: TRBV18; CDR3: CASSPFSQSSYNEQFF; DNA: TGTGCCAGCTCACCCTTCTCCCAGAGCTCCTACAATGAGCAGTTCTTC
size: .; D: .; J: TRBJ2-7; V: TRBV6-5; CDR3: CASRPGQLVYEQYF; DNA: TGTGCCAGCAGACCGGGACAACTGGTCTACGAGCAGTACTTC
size: .; D: TRBD1; J: TRBJ1-5; V: TRBV19; CDR3: CASSQTGTGVNQPQHF; DNA: TGTGCCAGTAGTCAAACCGGGACAGGGGTAAATCAGCCCCAGCATTTT
size: few; D: .; J: TRBJ1-4; V: TRBV7-9; CDR3: CASSFLGMSEKLFF; DNA: TGTGCCAGCAGCTTTCTAGGGATGAGTGAAAAACTGTTTTTT
size: once; D: .; J: TRBJ1-6; V: TRBV30; CDR3: CAWRSSYNSPLHF; DNA: TGTGCCTGGAGATCGTCCTATAATTCACCCCTCCACTTT
size: .; D: .; J: TRBJ1-1; V: TRBV7-2; CDR3: CASSTVRNTEAFF; DNA: TGTGCCAGCAGCACAGTCCGGAACACTGAAGCTTTCTTT
size: .; D: .; J: TRBJ2-3; V: TRBV7-9; CDR3: CASSRYDSQAVADTQYF; DNA: TGTGCCAGCAGTCGATACGACAGCCAAGCGGTGGCAGATACGCAGTATTTT
size: .; D: .; J: TRBJ1-1; V: TRBV6-2/TRBV6-3; CDR3: CASSTDRRSGTEAFF; DNA: TGTGCCAGCAGTACGGACCGACGATCGGGGACTGAAGCTTTCTTT
size: .; D: .; J: TRBJ1-3; V: TRBV5-6; CDR3: CASARTVEGNTIYF; DNA: TGTGCCAGCGCCCGGACAGTGGAAGGAAACACCATATATTTT
size: .; D: .; J: TRBJ1-2; V: TRBV3-1/TRBV3-2; CDR3: CASSPVTGYGYGYTF; DNA: TGTGCCAGCAGCCCAGTTACGGGATACGGCTACGGCTACACCTTC
size: once; D: TRBD2; J: TRBJ2-1; V: TRBV2; CDR3: CASRVTSGRAESSYNEQFF; DNA: TGTGCCAGCAGGGTGACTAGCGGGAGGGCGGAAAGCTCCTACAATGAGCAGTTCTTC
size: once; D: .; J: TRBJ2-7; V: TRBV2; CDR3: CASSDTAVSYEQYF; DNA: TGTGCCAGCAGTGACACAGCAGTTTCTTACGAGCAGTACTTC
size: .; D: .; J: TRBJ2-3; V: TRBV9; CDR3: CASSVQISTDTQYF; DNA: TGTGCCAGCAGCGTGCAGATAAGCACAGATACGCAGTATTTT
size: .; D: .; J: TRBJ2-7; V: TRBV12-2; CDR3: CASRSQPQYEQYF; DNA: TGTGCAAGTCGCTCTCAACCCCAATACGAGCAGTACTTC
size: few; D: TRBD2; J: TRBJ2-7; V: TRBV7-9; CDR3: CASSFSGSPTYEQYF; DNA: TGTGCCAGCAGCTTTAGCGGGAGCCCAACCTACGAGCAGTACTTC
size: .; D: .; J: TRBJ2-7; V: TRBV7-9; CDR3: CASSSGRYYEQYF; DNA: TGTGCCAGCAGCAGTGGGCGGTACTACGAGCAGTACTTC
size: few; D: .; J: TRBJ1-4; V: TRBV25-1; CDR3: CASSYGGGTTIEKLFF; DNA: TGTGCCAGCAGCTATGGTGGGGGGACAACGATTGAAAAACTGTTTTTT
size: .; D: .; J: TRBJ1-6; V: TRBV9; CDR3: CASSGDYNSPLHF; DNA: TGTGCCAGCAGCGGGGACTATAATTCACCCCTCCACTTT
size: .; D: .; J: TRBJ2-1; V: TRBV5-6; CDR3: CASSFFGGGAEQFF; DNA: TGTGCCAGCAGCTTTTTCGGTGGGGGAGCTGAGCAGTTCTTC